The 12 T cell receptor beta chains presented below share a single source sample, sequenced in a study of identical twins. TCRdb passed the 5' RACE reads through MiXCR, listing each CDR3 protein once. Of about 690,000 distinct CDR3 sequences listed, around 6% are singletons. The sequencing input was naive T cells sorted from blood. All receptors derive from a man aged 18 to 30 in good health.

This clonotype was seen many times. The chain couples TRBV13 to TRBJ2-2; a possible D gene is TRBD2 (5 bases). Trimming shortened V by 5 bases and J by 5 bases, and 9 bases separated the two germline ends. This CDR3 spans 13 amino acids. Germline assignment: CDR1 PRHDT and CDR2 FYEKMQ (reference sequence). The CDR3 reads CASSPAVTGELFF. Here the CDR3 DNA reads TGTGCCAGCAGCCCAGCGGTAACCGGGGAGCTGTTTTTT. Complete variable domain (other parts from reference TRBV13 and TRBJ2-2): AAGVIQSPRHLIKEKRETATLKCYPIPRHDTVYWYQQGPGQDPQFLISFYEKMQSDKGSIPDRFSAQQFSDYHSELNMSSLELGDSALYFCASSPAVTGELFFGEGSRLTVL.

In its sample, this clonotype was seen many times. V and J are TRBV29-1 and TRBJ2-5; TRBD1 agrees at 7 bases. The germline CDR1 and CDR2 sequences are SQVTM and ANQGSEA. CDR3 size: 16 residues. V trimming: 6 bases; J trimming: 3 bases; junction bases outside the gene matches: 16. CDR3 DNA sequence: TGCAGCGTCACCGGGACAGCCTTATTTATGGAAGAGACCCAGTACTTC. Translation gives CSVTGTALFMEETQYF.

This clonotype was counted a few times. The chain links TRBV29-1 to TRBJ1-4; no reliable D call. Trimming took off 8 bases at V and 8 bases at J, with 27 bases between the two ends. Germline values: CDR1 SQVTM, CDR2 ANQGSEA. The CDR3 spans 16 residues. The CDR3 sequence is CSTRIRIDTLGEKLFF. As DNA, the CDR3 is TGCAGCACCCGGATCCGGATCGACACTCTGGGCGAAAAACTGTTTTTT. Filled out from reference TRBV29-1 and TRBJ1-4, the complete variable domain reads SAVISQKPSRDICQRGTSLTIQCQVDSQVTMMFWYRQQPGQSLTLIATANQGSEATYESGFVIDKFPISRPNLTFSTLTVSNMSPEDSSIYLCSTRIRIDTLGEKLFFGSGTQLSVL.

This clonotype appeared a few times. V gene TRBV29-1 combines with J gene TRBJ2-3; 9 bases map to TRBD2. CDR1 and CDR2 from the germline V gene are SQVTM and ANQGSEA. The CDR3 has 14 residues. The V and J ends lost 7 bases and 2 bases, in that order; junction bases with no gene match: 7. In DNA form, the CDR3 reads TGCAGCGCAGCGGGAGGCTCTATCACAGATACGCAGTATTTT. This gives the protein CSAAGGSITDTQYF.

The chain carries TRBV5-1 and TRBJ2-1; D possibly matches TRBD1 or TRBD2 (6 bases each). Trimming left V 0 bases short and J 5 bases short, with 15 bases between. CDR3 length: 16 amino acids. Germline CDR1 SGHRS, CDR2 YFSETQ. DNA for the CDR3: TGCGCCAGCAGCTTGGCGTCTAGGGGGGAACACAATGAGCAGTTCTTC. Translating gives CASSLASRGEHNEQFF.

In this sample, this clonotype turned up many times. J is TRBJ1-5 and V is TRBV9; D unclear. V lost 10 bases, J lost 8 bases, and 13 bases lay in between. From germline, CDR1 is SGDLS and CDR2 YYNGEE. The CDR3 contains 11 residues. This chain's CDR3 is CAASREEPQHF. The CDR3 region has the DNA TGTGCCGCCAGCAGAGAAGAGCCCCAGCATTTT.

This clonotype appeared many times. The chain employs TRBV11-2 and TRBJ1-4, with TRBD1 matching 7 bases. Trimming cost V 1 base and J 8 bases; bases outside gene matches: 10. CDR3 length: 16 amino acids. Per the germline V gene, CDR1 is SGHAT and CDR2 is FQNNGV. This chain's CDR3 is CASSLAGRGLWEKLFF. In nucleotides, the CDR3 is TGTGCCAGCAGCTTAGCGGGGAGGGGGCTATGGGAAAAACTGTTTTTT.

This clonotype was seen repeatedly, ten times or more. The genes are TRBV20-1 and TRBJ2-1; D call uncertain. V was clipped by 0 bases and J by 0 bases, with 12 bases between them. Germline CDR1 and CDR2: DFQATT and SNEGSKA (reference sequence). The CDR3 runs 16 residues. CDR3 nucleotides: TGCAGTGCTAGAGACGATGGGTCCATCTCCTACAATGAGCAGTTCTTC. It codes for CSARDDGSISYNEQFF.

This rearrangement joins TRBV6-4 to TRBJ2-1, with 8 bases matching TRBD2. The germline V gene encodes CDR1 MRHNA and CDR2 SNTAGT. Trimming removed 5 bases from V and 4 bases from J; junction bases left unmatched: 1. The CDR3 extends over 13 amino acids. DNA for the CDR3: TGTGCCAGCAGTAAGCGGGGGTACAATGAGCAGTTCTTC. As protein: CASSKRGYNEQFF.

This clonotype was counted at least ten times. V usage is TRBV6-1 and J usage is TRBJ2-3; no reliable D call. V lost 6 bases and J lost 6, with 13 bases in between. The germline gives CDR1 MNHNS, CDR2 SASEGT. This CDR3 spans 13 amino acids. CDR3 in DNA: TGTGCCAGCAGACCCCCCTCTAGTGATACGCAGTATTTT. It specifies CASRPPSSDTQYF.

This clonotype was seen repeatedly, ten times or more. This chain uses TRBV12-3 or TRBV12-4 with TRBJ2-5; no definite D call. The V end was cut by 6 bases, the J end by 4 bases, with 9 bases between. The CDR3 covers 12 residues. The CDR3 sequence: CASRRVGETQYF. CDR3 DNA sequence: TGTGCCAGCAGACGAGTGGGAGAGACCCAGTACTTC.

The sample holds a few counts of this clonotype. The chain recombines TRBV7-2 with TRBJ2-3; D is undetermined. Germline V lookup: CDR1 SGHTA, CDR2 FQGNSA. The CDR3 has 15 amino acids. Trimming took 6 bases from V and 0 from J, leaving 13 bases between them. In nucleotides, the CDR3 is TGTGCCAGCAGTCAGACCATAACTAGCACAGATACGCAGTATTTT. Amino acids: CASSQTITSTDTQYF.